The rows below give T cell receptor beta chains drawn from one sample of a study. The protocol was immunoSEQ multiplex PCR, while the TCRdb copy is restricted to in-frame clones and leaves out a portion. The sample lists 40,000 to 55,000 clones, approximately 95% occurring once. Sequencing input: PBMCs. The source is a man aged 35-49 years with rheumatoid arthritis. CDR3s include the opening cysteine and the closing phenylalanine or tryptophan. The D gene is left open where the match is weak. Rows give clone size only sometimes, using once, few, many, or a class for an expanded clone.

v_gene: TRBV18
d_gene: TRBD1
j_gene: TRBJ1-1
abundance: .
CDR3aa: CASSPLKGATEAFF
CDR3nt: TGTGCCAGCTCACCACTGAAGGGGGCAACTGAAGCTTTCTTT

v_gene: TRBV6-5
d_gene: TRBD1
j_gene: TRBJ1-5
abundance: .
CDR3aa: CASSLGQGNQPQHF
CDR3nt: TGTGCCAGCAGTTTGGGACAGGGGAATCAGCCCCAGCATTTT

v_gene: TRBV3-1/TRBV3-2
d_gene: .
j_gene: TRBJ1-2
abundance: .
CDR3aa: CASSQDKGGLGQGRFGYTF
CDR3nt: TGTGCCAGCAGCCAAGATAAGGGGGGATTAGGGCAGGGCCGGTTTGGCTACACCTTC

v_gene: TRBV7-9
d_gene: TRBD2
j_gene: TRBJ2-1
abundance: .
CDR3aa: CASSPLGGGGNEQFF
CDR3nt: TGTGCCAGCAGCCCTCTGGGCGGCGGGGGGAATGAGCAGTTCTTC

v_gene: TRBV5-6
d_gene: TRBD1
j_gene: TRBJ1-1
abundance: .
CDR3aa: CASSPGQGITEAFF
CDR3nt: TGTGCCAGCAGCCCGGGACAGGGGATTACTGAAGCTTTCTTT

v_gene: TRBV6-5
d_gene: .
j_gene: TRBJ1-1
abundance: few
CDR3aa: CASSYSDRHMNTEAFF
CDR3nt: TGTGCCAGCAGTTACTCGGACCGACACATGAACACTGAAGCTTTCTTT

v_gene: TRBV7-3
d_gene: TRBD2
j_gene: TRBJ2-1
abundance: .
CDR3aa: CASSLMAGAGNEQFF
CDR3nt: TGTGCCAGCAGCTTAATGGCGGGAGCGGGCAATGAGCAGTTCTTC

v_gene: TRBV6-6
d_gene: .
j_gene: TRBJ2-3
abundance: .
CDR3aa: CASSPPDGRSTDTQYF
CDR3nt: TGTGCCAGCAGTCCCCCGGACGGGCGAAGCACAGATACGCAGTATTTT

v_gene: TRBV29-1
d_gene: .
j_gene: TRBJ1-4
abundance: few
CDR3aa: CSAGDSNEKLFF
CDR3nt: TGCAGCGCAGGGGATTCTAATGAAAAACTGTTTTTT

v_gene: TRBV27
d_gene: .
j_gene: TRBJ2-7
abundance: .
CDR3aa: CASSFGTHYGDEQYF
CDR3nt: TGTGCCAGCAGTTTTGGGACTCATTACGGGGACGAGCAGTACTTC

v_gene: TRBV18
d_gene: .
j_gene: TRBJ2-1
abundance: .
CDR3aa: CASSPGRSSYNEQFF
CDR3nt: TGTGCCAGCTCACCCGGACGAAGCTCCTACAATGAGCAGTTCTTC

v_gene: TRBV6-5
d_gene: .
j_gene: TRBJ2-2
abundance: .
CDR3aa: CASRGDVTGELFF
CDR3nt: TGTGCCAGCCGAGGGGACGTGACCGGGGAGCTGTTTTTT

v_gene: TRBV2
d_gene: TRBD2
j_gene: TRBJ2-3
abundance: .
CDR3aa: CAKNFLAATDTQYF
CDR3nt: TGTGCCAAAAATTTTCTAGCGGCTACAGATACGCAGTATTTT

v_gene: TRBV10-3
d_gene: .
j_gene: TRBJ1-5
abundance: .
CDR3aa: CAISESQGQPQHF
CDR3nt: TGTGCCATCAGTGAGTCCCAAGGACAGCCCCAGCATTTT

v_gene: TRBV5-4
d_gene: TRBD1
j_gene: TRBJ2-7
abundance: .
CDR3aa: CASSIPRTGGYEQYF
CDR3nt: TGTGCCAGCAGCATACCCCGGACAGGGGGCTACGAGCAGTACTTC

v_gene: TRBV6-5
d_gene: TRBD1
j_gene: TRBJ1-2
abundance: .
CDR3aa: CASSYSTGVDYGYTF
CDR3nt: TGTGCCAGCAGTTACTCGACAGGGGTGGACTATGGCTACACCTTC

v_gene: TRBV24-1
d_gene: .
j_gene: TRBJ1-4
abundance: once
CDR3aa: CATSDFGLQGEKLFF
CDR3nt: TGTGCCACCAGTGATTTCGGGCTGCAAGGGGAAAAACTGTTTTTT

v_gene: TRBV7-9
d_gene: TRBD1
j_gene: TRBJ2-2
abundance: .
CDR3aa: CASSLATGQNTGELFF
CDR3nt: TGTGCCAGCAGCTTGGCGACAGGGCAGAACACCGGGGAGCTGTTTTTT

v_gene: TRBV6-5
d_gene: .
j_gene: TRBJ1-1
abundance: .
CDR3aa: CASSYSGWRGTEAFF
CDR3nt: TGTGCCAGCAGTTACTCGGGCTGGCGGGGAACTGAAGCTTTCTTT

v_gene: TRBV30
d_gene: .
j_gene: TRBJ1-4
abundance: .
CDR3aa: CAWTPGGNEKLFF
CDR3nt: TGTGCCTGGACCCCCGGGGGTAATGAAAAACTGTTTTTT

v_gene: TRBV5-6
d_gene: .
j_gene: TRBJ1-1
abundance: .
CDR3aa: CASSSPEGHLNTEAFF
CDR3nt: TGTGCCAGCAGCTCCCCGGAGGGACATTTGAACACTGAAGCTTTCTTT

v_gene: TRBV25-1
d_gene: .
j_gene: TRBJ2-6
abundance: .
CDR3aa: CASSEQGPGANVLTF
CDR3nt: TGTGCCAGCAGTGAACAGGGCCCAGGGGCCAACGTCCTGACTTTC

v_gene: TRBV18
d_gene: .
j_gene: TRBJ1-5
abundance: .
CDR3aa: CASSPRSGDNQPQHF
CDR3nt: TGTGCCAGCTCACCTAGATCCGGGGACAATCAGCCCCAGCATTTT

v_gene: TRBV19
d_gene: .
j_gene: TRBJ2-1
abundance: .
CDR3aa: CASSIPGKLGIYNEQFF
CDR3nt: TGTGCCAGTAGTATCCCAGGCAAACTGGGCATATACAATGAGCAGTTCTTC

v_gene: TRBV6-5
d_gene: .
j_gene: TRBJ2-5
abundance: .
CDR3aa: CATTFGGELETQYF
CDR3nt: TGTGCCACTACTTTCGGCGGGGAGTTGGAGACCCAGTACTTC

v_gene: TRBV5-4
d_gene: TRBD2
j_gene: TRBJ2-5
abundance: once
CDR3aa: CASSLSGRAWETQYF
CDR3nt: TGTGCCAGCAGCTTAAGCGGGAGGGCCTGGGAGACCCAGTACTTC

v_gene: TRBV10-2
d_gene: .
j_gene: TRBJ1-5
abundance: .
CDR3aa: CASSELLDYQPQHF
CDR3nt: TGCGCCAGCAGTGAGTTACTCGACTATCAGCCCCAGCATTTT

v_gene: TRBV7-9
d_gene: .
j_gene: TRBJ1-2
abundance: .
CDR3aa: CASSLLGAVYGYTF
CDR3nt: TGTGCCAGCAGCTTATTAGGAGCTGTATATGGCTACACCTTC

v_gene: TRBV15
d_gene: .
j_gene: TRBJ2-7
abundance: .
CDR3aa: CATSRVRGPYEQYF
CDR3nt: TGTGCCACCAGCAGAGTTCGGGGGCCCTACGAGCAGTACTTC

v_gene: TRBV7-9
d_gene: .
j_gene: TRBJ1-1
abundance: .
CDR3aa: CASSSTPPVNTEAFF
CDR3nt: TGTGCCAGCAGCTCGACCCCCCCAGTGAACACTGAAGCTTTCTTT

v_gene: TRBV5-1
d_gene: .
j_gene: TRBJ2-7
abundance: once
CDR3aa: CASSFAGIEQYF
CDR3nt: TGCGCCAGCAGCTTTGCAGGAATCGAGCAGTACTTC

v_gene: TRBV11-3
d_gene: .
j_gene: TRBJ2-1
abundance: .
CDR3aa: CASSLGGGVNEQFF
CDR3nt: TGTGCCAGCAGCTTAGGGGGAGGCGTCAATGAGCAGTTCTTC

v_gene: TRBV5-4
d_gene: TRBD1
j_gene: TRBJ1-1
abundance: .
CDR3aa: CASSFGQETNTEAFF
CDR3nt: TGTGCCAGCAGCTTCGGACAGGAAACGAACACTGAAGCTTTCTTT

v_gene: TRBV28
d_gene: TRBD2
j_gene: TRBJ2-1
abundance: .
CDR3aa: CASTSLGASGSLYNEQFF
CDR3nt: TGTGCCAGCACCTCCTTGGGTGCTAGCGGGAGTCTCTACAATGAGCAGTTCTTC

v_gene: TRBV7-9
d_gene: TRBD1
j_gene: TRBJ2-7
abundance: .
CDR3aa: CASSSMTSGQGLREQYF
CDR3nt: TGTGCCAGCAGCTCTATGACCTCGGGACAGGGGTTAAGGGAGCAGTACTTC

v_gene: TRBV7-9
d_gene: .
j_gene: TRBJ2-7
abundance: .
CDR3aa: CASSPGLRIYEQYF
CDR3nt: TGTGCCAGCAGCCCGGGACTGAGGATTTACGAGCAGTACTTC

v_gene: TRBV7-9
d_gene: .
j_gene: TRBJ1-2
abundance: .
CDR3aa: CASSLFTGSIGLGYGYTF
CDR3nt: TGTGCCAGCAGCTTATTTACAGGTTCAATTGGGTTGGGCTATGGCTACACCTTC

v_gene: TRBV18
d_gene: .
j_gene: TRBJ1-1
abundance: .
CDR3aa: CASSPQGGDEAFF
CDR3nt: TGTGCCAGCTCACCCCAGGGAGGCGATGAAGCTTTCTTT

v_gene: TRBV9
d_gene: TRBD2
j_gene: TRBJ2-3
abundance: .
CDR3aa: CASSSRTSGGFTDTQYF
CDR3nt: TGTGCCAGCAGCTCGCGGACTAGCGGGGGATTCACAGATACGCAGTATTTT

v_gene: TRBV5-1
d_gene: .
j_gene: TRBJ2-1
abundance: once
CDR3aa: CASSLDRNNNEQFF
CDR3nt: TGCGCCAGCAGTTTGGACCGGAATAACAATGAGCAGTTCTTC

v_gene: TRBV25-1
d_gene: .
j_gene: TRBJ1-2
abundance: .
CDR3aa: CASSESYILGHPHYGYTF
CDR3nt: TGTGCCAGCAGTGAATCCTACATTCTAGGCCACCCTCACTATGGCTACACCTTC

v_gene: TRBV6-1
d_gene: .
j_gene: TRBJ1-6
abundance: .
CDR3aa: CASSDGQSSYNSPLHF
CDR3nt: TGTGCCAGCAGTGACGGACAGAGCTCCTATAATTCACCCCTCCACTTT

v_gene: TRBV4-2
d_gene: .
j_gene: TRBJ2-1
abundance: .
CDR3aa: CASSQDNLLGEASNEQFF
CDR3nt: TGTGCCAGCAGCCAAGATAACCTCCTTGGGGAGGCTTCCAATGAGCAGTTCTTC

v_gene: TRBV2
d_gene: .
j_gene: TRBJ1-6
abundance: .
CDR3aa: CASSERGAQYNSPLHF
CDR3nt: TGTGCCAGCAGTGAACGGGGGGCTCAGTATAATTCACCCCTCCACTTT

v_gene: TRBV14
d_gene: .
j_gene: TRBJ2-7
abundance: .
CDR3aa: CASSQLGAYEQYF
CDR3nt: TGTGCCAGCAGCCAACTCGGGGCCTACGAGCAGTACTTC

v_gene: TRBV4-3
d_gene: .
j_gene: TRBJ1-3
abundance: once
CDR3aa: CASSQDLSRSGNTIYF
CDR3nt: TGCGCCAGCAGCCAAGATTTATCGCGCTCTGGAAACACCATATATTTT

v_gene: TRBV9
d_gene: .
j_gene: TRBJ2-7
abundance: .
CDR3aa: CASSVEGGTSNEQYF
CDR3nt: TGTGCCAGCAGCGTAGAGGGCGGGACCTCCAACGAGCAGTACTTC

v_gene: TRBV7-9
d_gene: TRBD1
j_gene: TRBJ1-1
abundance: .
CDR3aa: CASSLRQGDEAFF
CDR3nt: TGTGCCAGCAGCTTACGCCAGGGGGATGAAGCTTTCTTT

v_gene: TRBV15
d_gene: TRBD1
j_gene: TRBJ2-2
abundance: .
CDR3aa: CATSRDRAGGTGELFF
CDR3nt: TGTGCCACCAGCAGAGATCGGGCAGGGGGTACCGGGGAGCTGTTTTTT

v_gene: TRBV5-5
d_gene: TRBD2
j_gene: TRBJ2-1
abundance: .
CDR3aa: CASSSIAGSSYNEQFF
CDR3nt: TGTGCCAGCAGCTCGATAGCGGGGAGCTCCTACAATGAGCAGTTCTTC

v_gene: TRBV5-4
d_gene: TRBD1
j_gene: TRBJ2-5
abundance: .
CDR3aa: CASSFRAQGRTETQYF
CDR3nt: TGTGCCAGCAGCTTTCGGGCACAGGGGCGCACTGAGACCCAGTACTTC

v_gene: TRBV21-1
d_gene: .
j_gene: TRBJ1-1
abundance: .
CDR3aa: CASSKDEDSLGMNTEAFF
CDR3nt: TGTGCCAGCAGCAAAGACGAGGACAGCCTGGGAATGAACACTGAAGCTTTCTTT

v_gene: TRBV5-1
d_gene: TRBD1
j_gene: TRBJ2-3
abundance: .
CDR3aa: CASSLAGTGGPDTQYF
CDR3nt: TGCGCCAGCAGCTTGGCCGGGACAGGGGGGCCAGATACGCAGTATTTT

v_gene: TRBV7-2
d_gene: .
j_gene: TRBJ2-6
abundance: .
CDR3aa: CASSLGAEVHSGANVLTF
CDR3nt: TGTGCCAGCAGCTTAGGGGCAGAAGTACATTCTGGGGCCAACGTCCTGACTTTC

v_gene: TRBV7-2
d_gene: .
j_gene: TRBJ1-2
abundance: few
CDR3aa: CASSLEVLQGMDGYTF
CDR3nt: TGTGCCAGCAGCTTAGAAGTCTTACAGGGAATGGATGGCTACACCTTC

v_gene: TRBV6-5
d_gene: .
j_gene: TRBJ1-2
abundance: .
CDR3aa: CASSYSAGGGGYTF
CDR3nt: TGTGCCAGCAGTTACTCAGCGGGCGGGGGTGGCTACACCTTC